This T cell receptor beta chain was captured in a study of cytomegalovirus exposure and HLA in healthy donors (dated by TCRdb to 2015 to 2018). The study in broad terms: An earlier analysis of approximately 640 of the donors reported 276 Gb of sequence data and more than 90 million unique TCR beta sequences from 190 million or so T cells. An early release covering over 500 HLA-typed donors comprised roughly 300 gigabases of sequencing data and 85 million or so unique TCR sequences. The genetic ancestry cluster associated with self-reported Caucasian donors included 80% to 90% of the roughly 390 genotyped donors. The study was designed to test whether signatures of past pathogen exposure could be identified by cataloging public T cell receptors. The study used immunosequencing to profile the T cell repertoires of more than 650 subjects and linked those repertoires to cytomegalovirus serostatus. Along with the approximately 700-subject first cohort, a separate validation cohort of around 120 different subjects was used. The study combined high-throughput TCR immunosequencing, statistical association of individual TCRs with disease status, and machine learning to predict cytomegalovirus infection status. A later analysis re-analyzed previously published TCR beta repertoires from approximately 700 donors and added high-resolution HLA genotyping to study TCR occurrence patterns. In the later analysis, no new phenotypic data were used to find candidate immune exposures; instead, reliance was placed on TCR beta sequences and their occurrence across donors. An earlier analysis of fewer than 700 of the donors applied high-throughput TCR beta sequencing to assess whether each TCR beta V gene segment acted as functional or pseudogenic. Donor age, sex, ethnicity and CMV serostatus were compiled alongside the repertoire data. A later genetic analysis took genome-wide SNP genotypes for about 55% of the 666 donors and used that subset as a discovery cohort. Every discovery cohort repertoire had been produced on one sequencing platform. Both class I and class II loci were covered by HLA typing, at four-digit resolution. Typing coverage varied by locus: about 629-640 donors for A, B, C, DRB1 and DQB1; 500 to 550 for DQA1; more than 600 for DPA1; 450 to 480 for DPB1. Because of strong linkage in the cohort, five DR-DQ haplotypes were treated as single units for association and clustering. Among around 400 genotyped donors of the cohort, an average of around 220,000 unique TCR beta nucleotide sequences was sequenced per donor, of which 15% to 20% were non-productive. Overall study results and their limits: In vitro tests confirmed that a few of the cytomegalovirus-associated TCR beta chains recognize cytomegalovirus antigens. An association between a missense DCLRE1C variant and V-gene and J-gene trimming of TCR beta chains was found in a later genetic analysis and replicated in an independent cohort. Most TCR sequences were seen in very few donors, while some public TCRs were found in many individuals. A later analysis found that HLA-associated TCR beta chains were more clonally expanded and had lower generation probabilities than equally common non-associated chains. Assigning TCR associations to individual alleles was difficult when HLA alleles, especially DR and DQ, strongly co-occurred. HLA typing was unavailable for some donors at each locus, so association tests used only the typed subset. Some IMGT-functional V segments, including TRBV6-2 and TRBV6-3, could not be distinguished by the 87-base-pair reads and were therefore excluded. According to a later analysis, TCR association rates differed among HLA loci, with DRB1 alleles showing the most associated TCRs and HLA-C alleles showing the fewest. The sequencing pipeline was judged likely to have produced a cluster of highly shared sequence variants as a technical artifact. The cohort was sequenced for TCR beta chains only, and without alpha or paired-chain data the features that could be detected were limited. A further reported finding was that TCR beta sequences accurately predicted the HLA-A and HLA-B alleles for most subjects in the first cohort. CMV serostatus was the only immune exposure information available for the cohort. Linkage disequilibrium might explain the correlated functional status among segregating V segments, but an unknown experimental factor could not be excluded. The classifier was reported to diagnose cytomegalovirus status with high specificity and sensitivity in both the original cohort and the validation cohort. In a later genetic analysis, fewer N-insertions in productive TCRs were reported among donors in an Asian-associated ancestry cluster than the roughly 700-donor mean. An earlier analysis of 450 to 750 of the donors showed that most TCR beta V segments appeared in productive rearrangements either about 90% or about 30% of the time, which broadly matched IMGT annotations. In the study, 150 to 200 TCR beta chains were listed as associated with cytomegalovirus. In a later analysis, several top co-occurrence clusters were reported to appear linked to parvovirus B19, influenza, CMV and Epstein-Barr virus. Because counts were too low, seventeen rarely observed V segments, including chromosome 9 orphons, were excluded from the earlier analysis of roughly 580 of the donors. In a later analysis, some 17,000 TCR beta sequences were associated with specific HLA alleles at a false discovery rate of 0.05. Roughly uniform sequencing depth across donors was assumed in presence/absence analyses, although this assumption may not hold. In a later analysis, most CMV-associated TCR beta chains were found to appear HLA-restricted, with HLA associations seemingly driven largely by CMV exposure. The authors suggested that the approach could potentially be extended to other disease states and immunological phenotypes.

The library came from the immunoSEQ multiplex PCR assay. A mixture of 60 forward primers for TCR Vbeta segments and 13 reverse primers for TCR Jbeta segments was used in the multiplex PCR. Amplification of the CDR3 region of rearranged TCR beta genes was performed with a multiplex PCR assay on genomic DNA. On the Illumina HiSeq System, the amplified TCR beta libraries were sequenced as 87-base-pair reads. As for the authors' bioinformatics: Across the 666 repertoires, a later analysis counted 80 million or so unique TCR beta chains, around 10 million of which were shared by at least two donors. Raw reads were error-corrected and collapsed into unique sequences with a nearest-neighbor algorithm that merged closely related sequences to remove PCR and sequencing errors. To assign V, D and J gene segments, CDR3 sequences were aligned to IMGT reference sequences. For a sequence to be retained, a match of at least six nucleotides to both a V gene segment and a J gene segment was required. A rearrangement counted as productive if the CDR3 had no stop codons and remained in frame with V and J, and every other rearrangement counted as non-productive. Following IMGT convention, CDR3 was defined as the stretch from the second conserved V-encoded cysteine up to the conserved J-encoded phenylalanine. The earlier analysis of 450 to 750 of the donors excluded any sequence lacking an unambiguous match to a single V gene segment. An earlier analysis of about 600 of the donors called V segments functional above 56.7% productive rearrangements and segregating when the between-donor standard deviation exceeded 5%. A statistical classification framework was built for diagnosing cytomegalovirus status from the catalog of TCR beta chain sequences. A later analysis assigned V and J genes by comparing TCR nucleotide sequences with IMGT/GENE-DB human TR gene sequences. In a later analysis, CDR3 sequences and most-parsimonious VDJ recombination scenarios were assigned using the TCRdist pipeline. In a later analysis, every TCR beta chain was defined by the combination of its CDR3 amino acid sequence and its V-gene family, and reads without a unique V-gene family were dropped. In a later analysis, fewer than 650 highly shared, low-generation-probability nucleotide sequences were removed to address suspected cross-contamination and a sequencing artifact. For each public chain, a later analysis derived a clonal expansion index from normalized ranks of inferred template counts within each repertoire. In a later analysis, generation probabilities were computed with a VDJ recombination model fitted to out-of-frame rearrangements, and the resulting probabilities were checked against IGoR. Hypergeometric tests were used in a later analysis to score TCR-TCR, TCR-HLA and TCR-CMV co-occurrence, with a repertoire-size bias correction applied to the TCR pairs. In a later analysis, false discovery rates were estimated by permuting HLA or CMV assignments 20 times. In a later analysis, co-occurring TCRs were grouped using DBSCAN, and TCRdist sequence similarity was added for clustering within HLA-allele-positive subsets. Repertoires with fewer than 30,000 or more than 120,000 public chains, plus five repertoires with anomalous nucleotide sharing, were excluded from co-occurrence clustering. Sourced from immuneACCESS, this table was stored by TCRdb with only in-frame sequences that have V and J called. A share of the clones is absent; for the studies checked, an unresolved V gene accounts for under half, and the remainder has no known explanation. V and J calls and clone size are copied from that table; D and trimming were computed from the DNA. The sample table lists roughly 290,000 clones, approximately 90% of them with a count of one. The ten largest make up roughly 2.3% of the sample.

The cohort was made up of about 670 healthy bone marrow donors. At the time of sampling, all cohort members were nominally healthy, though unrecorded immune exposures were likely present. The donor tested CMV seronegative and was one of the 352 seronegative cohort members. Each donor provided a peripheral blood sample, and peripheral blood mononuclear cells were used for TCR beta sequencing. Genomic DNA extraction from the blood cell samples was performed with the Qiagen DNeasy Blood Extraction Kit. Cut back by 5 bases and 5 bases, the V and J ends lie 12 bases apart. From the germline V gene, CDR1 is SGHTA and CDR2 is FQGTGA. The CDR3 runs 14 residues from the cysteine to the phenylalanine. Just CDR3 DNA is preserved here, 42 bases in frame from base 1. A note on this clone: The target of this receptor is not known. Base qualities are missing; no much larger clone stands one base away.

Sequencing was done on a sample of PBMCs. The sequence joins TRBV7-3 to TRBJ2-2; a weak D assignment points to TRBD2 (6 bases agree). This clonotype was obtained from a young woman in good health and CMV-seronegative. The CDR3 protein: CASSATGETGELFF. The base sequence is TGTGCCAGCAGCGCTACGGGGGAAACCGGGGAGCTGTTTTTT.